The sequence of this TCR beta chain was determined in a study of vaccination and CD4 T cells after COVID-19. V was cut by 6 bases and J by 6 bases, with 19 bases left in between. The CDR3 has 15 residues. The study's findings and limits: In convalescent patients, 304 of 307 vaccine-specific clones were mono-reactive for SARS-CoV-2 spike.

Oncomine TCR Beta short-read sequencing was applied to DNA from cultured CD4+ T cells. MiXCR was run by TCRdb on the PCR reads, yielding one entry per CDR3 protein. The repertoire holds about 9,900 distinct CDR3 sequences, with approximately 55% as singletons. With respect to this clonotype: Antigen: not known.

The treatment was: roughly 10-day PBMC culture with coronavirus spike peptide pools or control peptides (ViraFEST assay). This chain links TRBV12-3 or TRBV12-4 with TRBJ2-3; D unclear. The sample comprised CD4+ T cells from blood, cultured in vitro. The receptor's source is a human donor who had recovered from COVID-19. This CDR3 is CASSLMSIGSDTQYF. CDR3 bases: TGTGCCAGCAGCTTAATGAGTATAGGAAGCGATACGCAGTATTTT.